This TCR beta chain comes out of a study of blood T cell repertoires in COVID-19. V was trimmed by 8 bases and J by 6 bases, leaving 17 bases between them. Germline lookup yields CDR1 SNHLY and CDR2 FYNNEI. The CDR3 covers 14 residues. The method was immunoSEQ multiplex PCR; TCRdb's version includes in-frame clones alone and lacks a portion of them. The sample gives 200,000 to 250,000 clones, less than 90% of which show up once; 15% to 20% is in the top ten. The chain uses TRBV2 and TRBJ2-1; a possible D gene is TRBD2 (6 bases). What was sequenced was peripheral blood. This receptor was obtained from a man aged 30 to 39 with active or convalescent COVID-19. CDR3 sequence reads: CASGGTSVFNEQFF. CDR3 DNA: TGTGCCAGCGGGGGGACCTCGGTTTTCAATGAGCAGTTCTTC. Together with reference TRBV2 and TRBJ2-1, the CDR3 gives the full variable domain: EPEVTQTPSHQVTQMGQEVILRCVPISNHLYFYWYRQILGQKVEFLVSFYNNEISEKSEIFDDQFSVERPDGSNFTLKIRSTKLEDSAMYFCASGGTSVFNEQFFGPGTRLTVL.